Listed here are 30 T cell receptor beta chains from one sample, sequenced in a study of cytomegalovirus exposure and HLA in healthy donors listed by TCRdb under 2017. Library generation was performed with the immunoSEQ multiplex PCR assay. The multiplex PCR relied on a mix of 60 forward primers for TCR Vbeta segments and 13 reverse primers for TCR Jbeta segments. This is the immuneACCESS table as TCRdb keeps it, with only in-frame sequences that have V and J called. A part of the clones is gone; compared with another copy, unresolved V genes explain less than half, and the rest is unexplained. For this sample the table gives around 40,000 clones, of which roughly three quarters were detected only once. The top ten clones comprise approximately 3.5% of the sample. Input material: PBMCs. The receptors come from a man aged 40-49 years in good health and CMV-seronegative.

The chain recombines TRBV28 with TRBJ2-3; 7 nucleotides line up with TRBD1. The CDR3 has 15 residues. Germline CDR1 MDHEN, CDR2 SYDVKM. The J segment lost 4 bases and the V segment lost 4 bases, leaving 8 bases of the junction unmatched. The CDR3 DNA sequence: TGTGCCAGCAGTTCCAACCGGGACAGCCCAGATACGCAGTATTTT. Translation gives CASSSNRDSPDTQYF.

Only one count was recorded for this clone. The chain links TRBV6-4 to TRBJ2-1, with 7 bases lining up with TRBD1. CDR3 size: 14 residues. Looked up from germline, CDR1 is MRHNA and CDR2 is SNTAGT. V shed 4 bases, J shed 6 bases, and the junction held 6 bases outside the gene matches. The CDR3 DNA reads as TGTGCCAGCAGTGCCCAGGCAGGGGGCAATGAGCAGTTCTTC. The encoded protein is CASSAQAGGNEQFF.

The V gene is TRBV4-3, the J gene TRBJ1-2; the D gene is possibly TRBD1 (6 bases). Trimming took 4 bases from V and 2 from J, leaving 17 bases between them. CDR1 LGHNA and CDR2 YSLEER come from the germline V gene. The CDR3 has 16 residues. This CDR3 is CASSPRTGHGNYGYTF. The CDR3 coding sequence is TGCGCCAGCAGCCCACGAACGGGACATGGAAACTATGGCTACACCTTC.

The rearrangement links TRBV30 to TRBJ2-7; 11 nucleotides line up with TRBD1. Looked up from germline, CDR1 is GTSNPN and CDR2 is SVGIG (reference sequence). V lost 2 bases, J lost 4 bases, and 19 bases stayed unmatched. CDR3 length: 19 amino acids. The CDR3: CAWSQERPTGQGVRYEQYF. CDR3 bases: TGTGCCTGGAGTCAAGAACGGCCGACGGGACAGGGGGTAAGATACGAGCAGTACTTC.

V and J are TRBV7-2 and TRBJ1-1, with unresolved D. The CDR3 has 15 amino acids. Trimming left V 1 base short and J 1 base short, with 10 bases between. Germline values: CDR1 SGHTA, CDR2 FQGNSA. The CDR3 DNA reads TGTGCCAGCAGCTTAGTTAGGGCGGGGAACACTGAAGCTTTCTTT. Its protein is CASSLVRAGNTEAFF. Combining the CDR3 with reference TRBV7-2 and TRBJ1-1 gives the whole variable domain GAGVSQSPSNKVTEKGKDVELRCDPISGHTALYWYRQSLGQGLEFLIYFQGNSAPDKSGLPSDRFSAERTGGSVSTLTIQRTQQEDSAVYLCASSLVRAGNTEAFFGQGTRLTVV.

This clone has more than one count but fewer than ten. The chain has TRBV6-1 and TRBJ2-1, with 7 nucleotides matching TRBD1. V was pared by 5 bases and J by 4 bases, with 11 bases of the junction left unmatched. CDR1 MNHNS and CDR2 SASEGT come from the germline V gene. The CDR3 consists of 16 residues. The CDR3 DNA reads as TGTGCCAGCAGTAAAGGGACAGCCAACTTTTACAATGAGCAGTTCTTC. Translated, it gives CASSKGTANFYNEQFF.

The chain couples TRBV20-1 to TRBJ1-1; perhaps TRBD1 as D (5 bases). CDR1 is DFQATT, CDR2 SNEGSKA, per germline (reference sequence). V gave up 3 bases and J gave up 5 bases, with 7 bases separating them. The CDR3 covers 11 residues. CDR3 sequence: CSARGQTEAFF. The CDR3 DNA follows: TGCAGTGCTAGGGGGCAAACTGAAGCTTTCTTT.

The chain uses TRBV7-8 and TRBJ1-4, with 9 bases matching TRBD1. The CDR3 totals 16 residues. Trimming cost V 5 bases and J 7 bases; bases outside gene matches: 11. The germline V gene encodes CDR1 SGHVS and CDR2 FQNEAQ. CDR3 sequence reads: CASSPFAGTGLEKLFF. CDR3 coding DNA: TGTGCCAGCAGCCCCTTTGCCGGGACAGGGCTTGAAAAACTGTTTTTT. The complete variable domain, with remaining parts taken from reference TRBV7-8 and TRBJ1-4, reads GAGVSQSPRYKVAKRGQDVALRCDPISGHVSLFWYQQALGQGPEFLTYFQNEAQLDKSGLPSDRFFAERPEGSVSTLKIQRTQQEDSAVYLCASSPFAGTGLEKLFFGSGTQLSVL.

The V call is TRBV11-2, the J call TRBJ1-2, with TRBD1 matching 7 bases. CDR1 and CDR2 from the germline V gene are SGHAT and FQNNGV. The CDR3 consists of 13 residues. Losses at the gene ends were 4 bases for V and 2 bases for J; bases not matched to a gene: 1. The CDR3 DNA follows: TGTGCCAGCAGCTCGGGACAGAACTATGGCTACACCTTC. Translating it yields CASSSGQNYGYTF. The variable domain in full, with the rest retrieved from reference TRBV11-2 and TRBJ1-2, is EAGVAQSPRYKIIEKRQSVAFWCNPISGHATLYWYQQILGQGPKLLIQFQNNGVVDDSQLPKDRFSAERLKGVDSTLKIQPAKLEDSAVYLCASSSGQNYGYTFGSGTRLTVV.

This clone was counted a few times. The chain links TRBV30 to TRBJ1-1; D is possibly TRBD1 (5 bases). Trimming stripped 8 bases from V and 0 bases from J, with 13 bases between. The CDR3 runs 13 residues. CDR1 GTSNPN and CDR2 SVGIG come from the germline V gene (reference sequence). CDR3 DNA: TGTGCCGGAGGAGGGGATATGAACACTGAAGCTTTCTTT. As protein: CAGGGDMNTEAFF.

This clone was counted only a few times. The J gene is TRBJ1-1, the V gene TRBV5-1; 7 bases map to TRBD1. Germline V gene lookup returns CDR1 SGHRS and CDR2 YFSETQ. This CDR3 has 15 amino acids. The V segment lost 3 bases and the J segment 3 bases; nucleotides outside the gene matches: 8. The CDR3 is CASSWKGAGDTEAFF. The CDR3 DNA reads TGCGCCAGCAGCTGGAAGGGGGCTGGGGACACTGAAGCTTTCTTT.

V gene TRBV7-8 combines with J gene TRBJ2-7, with TRBD2 matching over 9 bases. In germline, CDR1 is SGHVS, CDR2 FQNEAQ. V was pared by 5 bases and J by 3 bases, with 8 bases of the junction left unmatched. The CDR3 has 15 residues. CDR3 in amino acids: CASSLVASGVYEQYF. The DNA for the CDR3 is TGTGCCAGCAGCCTAGTGGCTAGCGGGGTCTACGAGCAGTACTTC. The entire variable domain, with the rest obtained from reference TRBV7-8 and TRBJ2-7, is as follows: GAGVSQSPRYKVAKRGQDVALRCDPISGHVSLFWYQQALGQGPEFLTYFQNEAQLDKSGLPSDRFFAERPEGSVSTLKIQRTQQEDSAVYLCASSLVASGVYEQYFGPGTRLTVT.

V usage is TRBV6-1 and J usage is TRBJ2-7; tentative D call: TRBD1 (6 bases). CDR1 is MNHNS and CDR2 is SASEGT in the germline V gene. Between the trimmed V and J ends, which lost 6 bases and 0 bases, there was a span of 12 bases. CDR3 size: 14 residues. CDR3 DNA: TGTGCCAGCAGCCAACCGGGACACTCCTACGAGCAGTACTTC. This translates into CASSQPGHSYEQYF.

CDR3: CSVLEGGYGAFF. The CDR3, as DNA: TGCAGCGTCCTGGAGGGGGGGTATGGAGCTTTCTTT. The chain carries TRBV29-1 and TRBJ1-1, with D maybe TRBD1 (6 bases). Germline V gives CDR1 SQVTM, CDR2 ANQGSEA. Trimming took 6 bases from V and 10 from J, leaving 18 bases between them. The CDR3 length is 12 residues.

The sample holds one count of this clone. The V and J genes are TRBV4-3 and TRBJ1-2; D perhaps matches TRBD1 (5 bases). Trimming left V 3 bases short and J 5 bases short, with 22 bases between. The CDR3 is 17 residues long. CDR1 and CDR2 from the germline V gene are LGHNA and YSLEER. CDR3 DNA: TGCGCCAGCAGCCAGGGGGGGGAGGACGCGACCGTATATGGCTACACCTTC. Translation: CASSQGGEDATVYGYTF.

In DNA form, the CDR3 reads TGCGCCAGCAGCCCCTCAGGGGGTACCTACAATGAGCAGTTCTTC. It translates to CASSPSGGTYNEQFF. J is TRBJ2-1 and V is TRBV4-1; TRBD1 aligns across 7 bases. This CDR3 contains 15 residues. V trimming: 4 bases; J trimming: 2 bases; junction bases outside the gene matches: 5. Germline lookup yields CDR1 MGHRA and CDR2 YSYEKL.

The chain joins TRBV4-1 to TRBJ1-3, with D possibly TRBD1 on 5 matching bases. The CDR3 consists of 18 residues. Germline CDR1 MGHRA, CDR2 YSYEKL. Trimming took 1 base from V and 0 from J, leaving 16 bases between them. The CDR3 DNA reads as TGCGCCAGCAGCCAAGGGGGCAGTGGACCCTTCTCTGGAAACACCATATATTTT. It codes for CASSQGGSGPFSGNTIYF.

This clone was detected a few times. CDR3 sequence: CASSRTGVGQPQHF. The CDR3 region has the DNA TGTGCCAGCAGTCGAACAGGGGTCGGGCAGCCCCAGCATTTT. The chain couples TRBV27 to TRBJ1-5; 7 bases are shared with TRBD1. CDR1 MNHEY and CDR2 SMNVEV come from the germline V gene (reference sequence). The CDR3 is 14 residues long. J lost 7 bases, V lost 5 bases, and 8 bases had no gene match.

This chain uses TRBV5-1 with TRBJ2-7, with TRBD2 matching over 9 bases. Germline CDR1 reads SGHRS; CDR2 reads YFSETQ. The junction had 6 bases not matched to a gene; V was cut back by 2 bases and J by 6 bases. There are 14 residues in the CDR3. The CDR3 loop reads CASSFIAGGREQYF. DNA of the CDR3: TGCGCCAGCAGCTTCATCGCGGGGGGGCGCGAGCAGTACTTC.

The gene calls are TRBV7-2 and TRBJ2-3; D remains ambiguous. The CDR3 is 15 amino acids. Germline V lookup: CDR1 SGHTA, CDR2 FQGNSA. Trimming took 5 bases from V and 0 from J, leaving 12 bases between them. The CDR3 region is CASSPASFSTDTQYF. In nucleotides, the CDR3 is TGTGCCAGCAGCCCCGCGAGCTTCAGCACAGATACGCAGTATTTT.

V is TRBV18 and J is TRBJ1-5, with 10 bases that match TRBD1. The CDR3 loop spans 15 amino acids. The junction had 1 base not matched to a gene; V was cut back by 3 bases and J by 2 bases. Germline V CDR1 and CDR2: KGHSH, LQKENI. The DNA of the CDR3 is TGTGCCAGCTCACCCGGGACAGGGGGCAATCAGCCCCAGCATTTT. It specifies CASSPGTGGNQPQHF. Full variable domain (missing parts from reference TRBV18 and TRBJ1-5): NAGVMQNPRHLVRRRGQEARLRCSPMKGHSHVYWYRQLPEEGLKFMVYLQKENIIDESGMPKERFSAEFPKEGPSILRIQQVVRGDSAAYFCASSPGTGGNQPQHFGDGTRLSIL.

A single count supports this clone. The rearrangement links TRBV7-2 to TRBJ2-6; 9 bases are a match to TRBD1. The CDR3 extends over 17 amino acids. Per the germline V gene, CDR1 is SGHTA and CDR2 is FQGNSA. The trim removed 6 bases at V and 2 bases at J, leaving 8 bases unmatched. The CDR3 reads CASRIGTGRAGANVLTF. The CDR3 DNA sequence: TGTGCCAGCAGGATCGGGACAGGGCGAGCTGGGGCCAACGTCCTGACTTTC. Full variable domain (outside the CDR3, taken from reference TRBV7-2 and TRBJ2-6): GAGVSQSPSNKVTEKGKDVELRCDPISGHTALYWYRQSLGQGLEFLIYFQGNSAPDKSGLPSDRFSAERTGGSVSTLTIQRTQQEDSAVYLCASRIGTGRAGANVLTFGAGSRLTVL.

The rearrangement joins TRBV5-1 to TRBJ2-7; perhaps TRBD2 as D (5 bases). The V gene lost 5 bases and the J gene lost 1 base, with 16 bases spanning the gap. Germline assignment: CDR1 SGHRS and CDR2 YFSETQ. The CDR3 runs 15 residues. CDR3 DNA: TGCGCCAGCAGTGCGGGCACAGCCAAATCCTACGAGCAGTACTTC. Its protein is CASSAGTAKSYEQYF.

This clone was seen a few times. The V call is TRBV4-1, the J call TRBJ1-2, with D unclear. The CDR3 is made up of 16 amino acids. The V gene lost 0 bases and the J gene lost 3 bases, with 14 bases spanning the gap. Germline values: CDR1 MGHRA, CDR2 YSYEKL. The CDR3 DNA is TGCGCCAGCAGCCAAGATTCCATGACACCCGACTATGGCTACACCTTC. Translated: CASSQDSMTPDYGYTF.

This chain joins TRBV19 and TRBJ1-6; maybe TRBD1 (5 bases). Germline assignment: CDR1 LNHDA and CDR2 SQIVND (reference sequence). The CDR3 runs 15 residues. Trimming removed 5 bases at V and 4 bases at J, with 12 bases between. The CDR3 region has the DNA TGTGCCAGTAGTGCAACCGGGGGTTATAATTCACCCCTCCACTTT. It yields the protein CASSATGGYNSPLHF.

J is TRBJ1-2 and V is TRBV7-9, with 7 bases matching TRBD1. This CDR3 comprises 13 residues. Losses at the gene ends were 6 bases for V and 5 bases for J; bases not matched to a gene: 6. The germline V gene encodes CDR1 SEHNR and CDR2 FQNEAQ (reference sequence). The CDR3 loop reads CASSYDRDYGYTF. The CDR3 coding sequence is TGTGCCAGCAGTTACGACAGGGATTATGGCTACACCTTC.

The J gene is TRBJ2-2, the V gene TRBV19; weak D call: TRBD1 (6 bases). V was pared by 5 bases and J by 4 bases, with 11 bases between. The CDR3 has 14 amino acids. The V gene's germline CDR1 is LNHDA and CDR2 SQIVND (reference sequence). The CDR3 coding sequence is TGTGCCAGTAGTCCGGGACACCTCACCGGGGAGCTGTTTTTT. Its protein product is CASSPGHLTGELFF.

The chain links TRBV6-1 to TRBJ1-5; D gene uncertain. The CDR3 totals 11 residues. V was clipped by 6 bases and J by 4 bases, with 4 bases between them. Per the germline V gene, CDR1 is MNHNS and CDR2 is SASEGT. Here the CDR3 DNA reads TGTGCCAGCAGCTTAAATCAGCCCCAGCATTTT. Amino acid sequence: CASSLNQPQHF.

The sample holds a few counts of this clone. The CDR3 does not close with the conserved phenylalanine or tryptophan, likely indicating a read error. V and J are TRBV29-1 and TRBJ1-1; 8 bases match TRBD1. J was trimmed by 5 bases and V by 8 bases; bases with no gene match: 10. The CDR3 is made up of 13 amino acids. Germline V gene sequence: CDR1 SQVTM, CDR2 ANQGSEA. The CDR3 bases are TGCAGCATGTCACAGGGGGACGGAACTGAAGCTTTCGTT. Translated: CSMSQGDGTEAFV.

The gene calls are TRBV15 and TRBJ1-6; 7 nucleotides line up with TRBD1. V dropped 9 bases and J dropped 9; count of bases not matched to a gene: 11. This CDR3 is 14 amino acids long. Germline values: CDR1 LNHNV, CDR2 YYDKDF (reference sequence). The CDR3 nucleotides are TGTGCCACTCAGACAGGGCAGTTGGGTTCACCCCTCCACTTT. As protein: CATQTGQLGSPLHF.